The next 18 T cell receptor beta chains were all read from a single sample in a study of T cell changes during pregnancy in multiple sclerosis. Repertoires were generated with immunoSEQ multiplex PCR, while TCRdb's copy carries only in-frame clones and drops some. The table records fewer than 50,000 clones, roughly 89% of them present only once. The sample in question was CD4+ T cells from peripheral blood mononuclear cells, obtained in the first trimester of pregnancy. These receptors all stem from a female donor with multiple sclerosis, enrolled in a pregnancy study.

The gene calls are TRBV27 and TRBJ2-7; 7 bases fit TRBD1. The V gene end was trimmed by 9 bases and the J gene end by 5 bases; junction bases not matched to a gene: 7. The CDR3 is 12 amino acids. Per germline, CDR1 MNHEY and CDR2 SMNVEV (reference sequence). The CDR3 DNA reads TGTGCCAGTTGGCTACAGGGGAACGAGCAGTACTTC. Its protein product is CASWLQGNEQYF.

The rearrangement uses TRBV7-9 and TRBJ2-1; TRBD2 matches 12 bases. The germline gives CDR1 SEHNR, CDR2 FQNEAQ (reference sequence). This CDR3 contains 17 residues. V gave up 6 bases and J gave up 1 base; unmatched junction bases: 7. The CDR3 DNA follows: TGTGCCAGCAGTCGAACTAGCGGGAGGATATCCTACAATGAGCAGTTCTTC. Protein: CASSRTSGRISYNEQFF.

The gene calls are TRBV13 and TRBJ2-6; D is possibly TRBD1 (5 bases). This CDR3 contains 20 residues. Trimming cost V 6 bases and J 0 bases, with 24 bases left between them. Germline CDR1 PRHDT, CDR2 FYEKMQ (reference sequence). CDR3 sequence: CASRQTQFQQVSSGANVLTF. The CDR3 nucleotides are TGTGCCAGCAGGCAGACTCAATTCCAACAGGTATCCTCTGGGGCCAACGTCCTGACTTTC. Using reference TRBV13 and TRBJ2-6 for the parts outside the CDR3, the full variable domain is AAGVIQSPRHLIKEKRETATLKCYPIPRHDTVYWYQQGPGQDPQFLISFYEKMQSDKGSIPDRFSAQQFSDYHSELNMSSLELGDSALYFCASRQTQFQQVSSGANVLTFGAGSRLTVL.

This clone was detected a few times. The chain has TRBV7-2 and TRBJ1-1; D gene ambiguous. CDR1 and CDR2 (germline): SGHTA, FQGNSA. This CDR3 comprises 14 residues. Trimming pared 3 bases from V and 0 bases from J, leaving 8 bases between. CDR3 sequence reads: CASSLAFMNTEAFF. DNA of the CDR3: TGTGCCAGCAGCTTGGCATTCATGAACACTGAAGCTTTCTTT. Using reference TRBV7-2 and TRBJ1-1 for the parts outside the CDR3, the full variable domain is GAGVSQSPSNKVTEKGKDVELRCDPISGHTALYWYRQSLGQGLEFLIYFQGNSAPDKSGLPSDRFSAERTGGSVSTLTIQRTQQEDSAVYLCASSLAFMNTEAFFGQGTRLTVV.

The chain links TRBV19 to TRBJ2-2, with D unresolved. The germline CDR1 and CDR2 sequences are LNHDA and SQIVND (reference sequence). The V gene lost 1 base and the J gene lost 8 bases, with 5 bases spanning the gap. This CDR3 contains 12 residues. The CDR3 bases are TGTGCCAGTAGTATAGGAACAGGGGAGCTGTTTTTT. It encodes CASSIGTGELFF.

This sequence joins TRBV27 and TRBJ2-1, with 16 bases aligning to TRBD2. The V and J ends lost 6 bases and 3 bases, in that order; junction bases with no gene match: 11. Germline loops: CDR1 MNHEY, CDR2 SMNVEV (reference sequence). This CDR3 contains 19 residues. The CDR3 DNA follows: TGTGCCAGCAGACCGGGACTAGCGGGAGGGACCCAAGGCTACAATGAGCAGTTCTTC. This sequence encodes CASRPGLAGGTQGYNEQFF.

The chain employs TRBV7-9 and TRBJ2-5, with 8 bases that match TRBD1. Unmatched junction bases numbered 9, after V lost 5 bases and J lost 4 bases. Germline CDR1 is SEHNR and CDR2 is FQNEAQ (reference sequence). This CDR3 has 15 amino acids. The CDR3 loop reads CASSLRGQGRETQYF. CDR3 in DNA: TGTGCCAGCAGCCTCCGCGGACAGGGTCGAGAGACCCAGTACTTC. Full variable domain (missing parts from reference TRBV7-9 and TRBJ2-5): DTGVSQNPRHKITKRGQNVTFRCDPISEHNRLYWYRQTLGQGPEFLTYFQNEAQLEKSRLLSDRFSAERPKGSFSTLEIQRTEQGDSAMYLCASSLRGQGRETQYFGPGTRLLVL.

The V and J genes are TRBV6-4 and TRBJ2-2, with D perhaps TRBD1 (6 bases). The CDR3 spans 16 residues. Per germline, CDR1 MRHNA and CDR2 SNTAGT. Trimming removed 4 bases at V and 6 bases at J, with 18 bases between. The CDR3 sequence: CASSVLSGVGAGELFF. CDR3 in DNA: TGTGCCAGCAGTGTCCTCTCAGGGGTTGGTGCCGGGGAGCTGTTTTTT.

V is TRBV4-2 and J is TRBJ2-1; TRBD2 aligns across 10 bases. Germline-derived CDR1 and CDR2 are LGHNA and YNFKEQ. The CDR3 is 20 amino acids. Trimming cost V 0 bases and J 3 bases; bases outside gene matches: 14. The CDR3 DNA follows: TGTGCCAGCAGCCAAGATGGCCTAGCGGGAGCGCAATCAATCTACAATGAGCAGTTCTTC. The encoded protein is CASSQDGLAGAQSIYNEQFF.

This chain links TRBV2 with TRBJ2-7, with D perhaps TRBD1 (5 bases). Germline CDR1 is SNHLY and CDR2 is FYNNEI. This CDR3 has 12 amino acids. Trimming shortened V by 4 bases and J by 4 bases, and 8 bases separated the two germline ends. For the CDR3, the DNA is TGTGCCAGCAGTGGCGACAGTTACGAGCAGTACTTC. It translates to CASSGDSYEQYF.

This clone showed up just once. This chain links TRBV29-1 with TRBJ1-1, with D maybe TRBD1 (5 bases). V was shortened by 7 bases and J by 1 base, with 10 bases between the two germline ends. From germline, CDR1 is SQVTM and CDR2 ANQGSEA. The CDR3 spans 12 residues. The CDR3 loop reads CSGGGWNTEAFF. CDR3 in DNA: TGCAGCGGGGGGGGGTGGAACACTGAAGCTTTCTTT.

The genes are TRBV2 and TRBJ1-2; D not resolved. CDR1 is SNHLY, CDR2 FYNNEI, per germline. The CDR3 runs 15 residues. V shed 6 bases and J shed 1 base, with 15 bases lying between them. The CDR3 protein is CASRHHSNVNYGYTF. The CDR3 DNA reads TGTGCCAGCAGGCACCACAGTAATGTTAACTATGGCTACACCTTC.

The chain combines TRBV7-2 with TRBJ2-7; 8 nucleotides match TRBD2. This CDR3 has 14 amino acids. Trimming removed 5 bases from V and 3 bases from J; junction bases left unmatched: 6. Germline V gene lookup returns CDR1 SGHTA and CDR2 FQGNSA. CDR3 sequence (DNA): TGTGCCAGCAGCCCAGGACTAGCTCTCTACGAGCAGTACTTC. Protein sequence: CASSPGLALYEQYF.

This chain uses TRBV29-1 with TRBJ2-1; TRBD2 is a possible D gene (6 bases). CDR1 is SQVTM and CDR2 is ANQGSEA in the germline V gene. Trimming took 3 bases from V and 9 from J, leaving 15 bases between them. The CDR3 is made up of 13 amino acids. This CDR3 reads CSVESGSEAEQFF. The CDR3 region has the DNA TGCAGCGTTGAGTCCGGGAGCGAGGCTGAGCAGTTCTTC.

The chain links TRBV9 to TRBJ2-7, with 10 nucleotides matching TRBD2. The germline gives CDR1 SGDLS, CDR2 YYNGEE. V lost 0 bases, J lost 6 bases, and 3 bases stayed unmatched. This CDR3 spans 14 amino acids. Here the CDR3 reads CASSVGTSGGEQYF. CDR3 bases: TGTGCCAGCAGCGTAGGGACTAGCGGAGGCGAGCAGTACTTC.

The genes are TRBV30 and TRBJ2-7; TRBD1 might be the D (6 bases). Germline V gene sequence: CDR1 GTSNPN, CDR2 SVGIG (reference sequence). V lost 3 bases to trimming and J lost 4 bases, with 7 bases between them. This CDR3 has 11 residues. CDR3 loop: CAWRQGYEQYF. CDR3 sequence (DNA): TGTGCCTGGAGACAGGGATACGAGCAGTACTTC. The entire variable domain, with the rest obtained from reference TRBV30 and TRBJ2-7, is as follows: SQTIHQWPATLVQPVGSPLSLECTVEGTSNPNLYWYRQAAGRGLQLLFYSVGIGQISSEVPQNLSASRPQDRQFILSSKKLLLSDSGFYLCAWRQGYEQYFGPGTRLTVT.

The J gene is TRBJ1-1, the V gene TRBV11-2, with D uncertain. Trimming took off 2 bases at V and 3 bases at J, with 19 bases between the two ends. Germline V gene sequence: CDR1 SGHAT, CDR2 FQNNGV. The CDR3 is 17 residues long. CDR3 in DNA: TGTGCCAGCAGCTTAATCCGCGGATCTCTTGCGGACACTGAAGCTTTCTTT. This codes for CASSLIRGSLADTEAFF.

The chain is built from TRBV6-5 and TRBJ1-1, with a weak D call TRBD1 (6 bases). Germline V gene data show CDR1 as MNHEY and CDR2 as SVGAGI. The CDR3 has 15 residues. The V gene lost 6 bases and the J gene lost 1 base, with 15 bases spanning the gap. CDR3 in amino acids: CASRVDRGGNTEAFF. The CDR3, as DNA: TGTGCCAGCAGGGTAGATAGGGGGGGGAACACTGAAGCTTTCTTT.